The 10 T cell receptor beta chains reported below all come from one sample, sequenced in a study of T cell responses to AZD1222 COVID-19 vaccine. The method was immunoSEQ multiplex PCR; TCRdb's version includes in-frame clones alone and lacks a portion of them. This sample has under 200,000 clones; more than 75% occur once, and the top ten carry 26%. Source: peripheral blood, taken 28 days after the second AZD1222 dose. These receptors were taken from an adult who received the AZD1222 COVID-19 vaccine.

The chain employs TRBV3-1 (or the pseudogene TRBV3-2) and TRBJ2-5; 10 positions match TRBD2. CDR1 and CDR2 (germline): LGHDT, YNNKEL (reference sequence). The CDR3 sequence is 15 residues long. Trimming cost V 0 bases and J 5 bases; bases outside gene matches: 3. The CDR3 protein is CASSQDTSGKETQYF. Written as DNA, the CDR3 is TGTGCCAGCAGCCAAGACACTAGCGGGAAGGAGACCCAGTACTTC.

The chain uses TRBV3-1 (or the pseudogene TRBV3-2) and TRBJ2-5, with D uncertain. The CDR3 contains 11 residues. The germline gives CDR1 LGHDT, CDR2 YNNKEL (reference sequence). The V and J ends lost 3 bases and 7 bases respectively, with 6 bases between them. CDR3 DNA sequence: TGTGCCAGCAGCCAGCCAGGGACCCAGTACTTC. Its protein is CASSQPGTQYF.

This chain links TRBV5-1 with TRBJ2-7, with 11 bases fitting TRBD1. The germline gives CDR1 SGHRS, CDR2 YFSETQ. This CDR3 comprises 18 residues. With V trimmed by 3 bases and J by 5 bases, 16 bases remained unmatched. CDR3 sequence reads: CASSSYLLGTGGRDEQYF. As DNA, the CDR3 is TGCGCCAGCAGCTCCTATCTTCTCGGGACAGGGGGTCGGGACGAGCAGTACTTC.

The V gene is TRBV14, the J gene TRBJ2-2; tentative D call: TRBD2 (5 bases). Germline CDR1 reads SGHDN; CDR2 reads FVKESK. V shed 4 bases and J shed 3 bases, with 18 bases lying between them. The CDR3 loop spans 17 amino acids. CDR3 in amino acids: CASSPDPGSVHTGELFF. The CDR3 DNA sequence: TGTGCCAGCAGCCCCGACCCGGGTAGCGTACACACCGGGGAGCTGTTTTTT.

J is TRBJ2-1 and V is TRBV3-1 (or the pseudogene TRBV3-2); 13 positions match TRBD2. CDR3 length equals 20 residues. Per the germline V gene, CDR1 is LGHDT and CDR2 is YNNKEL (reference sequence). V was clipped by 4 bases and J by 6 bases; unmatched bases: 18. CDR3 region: CASSLQLAGGPPCDGNEQFF. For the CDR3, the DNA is TGTGCCAGCAGCCTCCAACTAGCGGGAGGGCCTCCCTGTGACGGCAATGAGCAGTTCTTC.

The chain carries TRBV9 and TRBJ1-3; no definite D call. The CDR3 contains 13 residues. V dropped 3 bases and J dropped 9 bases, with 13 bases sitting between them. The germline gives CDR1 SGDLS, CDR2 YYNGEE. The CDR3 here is CASSGVAEGTIYF. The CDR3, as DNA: TGTGCCAGCAGCGGGGTGGCCGAGGGCACCATATATTTT. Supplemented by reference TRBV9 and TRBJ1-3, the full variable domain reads DSGVTQTPKHLITATGQRVTLRCSPRSGDLSVYWYQQSLDQGLQFLIQYYNGEERAKGNILERFSAQQFPDLHSELNLSSLELGDSALYFCASSGVAEGTIYFGEGSWLTVV.

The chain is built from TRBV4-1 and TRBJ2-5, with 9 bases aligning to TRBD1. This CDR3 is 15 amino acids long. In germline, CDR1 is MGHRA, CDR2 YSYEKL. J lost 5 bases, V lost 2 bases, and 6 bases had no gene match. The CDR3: CASSQPRDRGETQYF. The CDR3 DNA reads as TGCGCCAGCAGCCAACCCCGAGACAGGGGGGAGACCCAGTACTTC.

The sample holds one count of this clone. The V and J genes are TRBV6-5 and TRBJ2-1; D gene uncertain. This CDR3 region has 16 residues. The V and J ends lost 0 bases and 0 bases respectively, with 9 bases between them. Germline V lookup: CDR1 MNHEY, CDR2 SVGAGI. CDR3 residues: CASSYSWDSSYNEQFF. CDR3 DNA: TGTGCCAGCAGTTACTCGTGGGATAGCTCCTACAATGAGCAGTTCTTC.

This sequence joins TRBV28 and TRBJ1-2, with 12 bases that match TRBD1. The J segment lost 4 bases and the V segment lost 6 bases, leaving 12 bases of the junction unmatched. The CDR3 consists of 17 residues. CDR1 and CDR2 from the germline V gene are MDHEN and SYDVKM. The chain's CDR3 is CASRPAGTGGVGYGYTF. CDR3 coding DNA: TGTGCCAGCAGACCGGCGGGGACAGGGGGCGTCGGCTATGGCTACACCTTC.

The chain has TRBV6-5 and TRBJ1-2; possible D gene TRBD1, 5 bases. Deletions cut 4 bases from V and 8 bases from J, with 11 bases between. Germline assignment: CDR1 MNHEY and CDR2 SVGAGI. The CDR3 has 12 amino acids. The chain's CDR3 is CASSSPGYGYTF. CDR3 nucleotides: TGTGCCAGCAGTTCCCCAGGGTACGGCTACACCTTC.